This T cell receptor beta chain was identified in a study of blood T cell repertoires in COVID-19. Background on the study: Samples of COVID-19 (acute and convalescent) were obtained from the United States, Italy and Spain.

Original methodology: How many nucleated cells were present was estimated from reference gene primer amplification. Profiling relied on immunoSEQ multiplex PCR, and the TCRdb table lists in-frame clones only, not all of them. V and J calls and clone size are those listed in that table; D and trimming were worked out from the DNA. The sample consists of around 250,000 clones, over 80% of them appearing once. Germline assignment: CDR1 LNHDA and CDR2 SQIVND (reference sequence). CDR3 length equals 14 residues. Trimming removed 2 bases from V and 6 bases from J; junction bases left unmatched: 3. Assignments of participants to cohorts depended upon their own reported clinical history.

Sequencing was carried out using PBMCs or T cells enriched from blood (not recorded which). J is TRBJ1-5 and V is TRBV19, with TRBD1 matching 8 bases. This receptor was identified in a human donor in a cohort exposed to, infected with or recovered from COVID-19 (not recorded which). The donor label of this sample is uncertain. The DNA for the CDR3 is TGTGCCAGTAGTATACAGGGGGCTGGTCAGCCCCAGCATTTT. This encodes CASSIQGAGQPQHF.